One and the same sample provided the 7 T cell receptor beta chains below, sequenced in a study of cytomegalovirus exposure and HLA in healthy donors. 13 Jbeta primers and 60 Vbeta primers were used for the PCR. TCRdb's copy holds only in-frame clones and misses some; the assay was immunoSEQ multiplex PCR. The sample totals some 89,000 clones. The specimen was PBMCs. All receptors derive from a woman younger than 45 in good health and CMV-seronegative.

The chain joins TRBV6-5 to TRBJ2-1; the D is unclear. The length of the CDR3 is 11 residues. CDR1 and CDR2 (germline): MNHEY, SVGAGI. The V and J ends lost 8 bases and 9 bases respectively, with 11 bases between them. CDR3: CASGLSVEQFF. The CDR3 DNA is TGTGCCAGCGGGCTTTCGGTTGAGCAGTTCTTC.

The J gene is TRBJ1-1, the V gene TRBV20-1; possible D gene TRBD1, 6 bases. Germline V gives CDR1 DFQATT, CDR2 SNEGSKA (reference sequence). CDR3 length: 11 residues. V was cut by 1 base and J by 10 bases, with 10 bases left in between. DNA for the CDR3: TGCAGTGCTAGAGTTACAGGGAGAGCTTTCTTT. Protein: CSARVTGRAFF.

The genes are TRBV9 and TRBJ2-5, with a possible D match to TRBD2 (6 bases). Trimming stripped 1 base from V and 5 bases from J, with 12 bases between. The CDR3 loop spans 14 amino acids. Germline V gene lookup returns CDR1 SGDLS and CDR2 YYNGEE. CDR3: CASSVSDYTETQYF. The CDR3 DNA reads as TGTGCCAGCAGCGTATCGGACTATACGGAGACCCAGTACTTC.

The chain employs TRBV6-5 and TRBJ1-2; perhaps TRBD1 as D (6 bases). CDR1 and CDR2 from the germline V gene are MNHEY and SVGAGI. V was pared by 2 bases and J by 0 bases, with 13 bases between. The CDR3 covers 16 residues. CDR3 amino acids: CASSYLRGGTNYGYTF. The CDR3 nucleotides are TGTGCCAGCAGTTACCTTAGAGGGGGAACTAACTATGGCTACACCTTC.

The chain is built from TRBV27 and TRBJ1-1, with D hard to call. Trimming took 1 base from V and 0 from J, leaving 18 bases between them. The germline V gene has CDR1 MNHEY and CDR2 SMNVEV (reference sequence). The CDR3 totals 18 residues. The CDR3: CASSLFGFLGPMNTEAFF. For the CDR3, the DNA is TGTGCCAGCAGTTTATTCGGATTCCTGGGCCCAATGAACACTGAAGCTTTCTTT.

V is TRBV9 and J is TRBJ1-1; TRBD1 matches at 7 bases. Germline V lookup: CDR1 SGDLS, CDR2 YYNGEE. The V gene end was trimmed by 2 bases and the J gene end by 3 bases; junction bases not matched to a gene: 4. The CDR3 sequence is 14 residues long. The CDR3 spells CASSVTGSDTEAFF. The DNA for the CDR3 is TGTGCCAGCAGCGTGACAGGGAGCGACACTGAAGCTTTCTTT.

This chain's CDR3 is CASSSRDRVGGYTF. The CDR3 DNA sequence: TGTGCCAGCAGTTCCCGGGACAGGGTAGGCGGCTACACCTTC. V and J are TRBV6-5 and TRBJ1-2; 9 bases map to TRBD1. Trimming took 4 bases from V and 8 from J; bases not matched to a gene: 8. This CDR3 is 14 amino acids long. CDR1 is MNHEY, CDR2 SVGAGI, per germline.